The 19 T cell receptor beta chains presented below share a single source sample, sequenced in a study of glioma-infiltrating T cells after dendritic cell vaccination. Assay: immunoSEQ multiplex PCR; the TCRdb copy retains only in-frame clones and omits some. Among roughly 98,000 clones listed, 65% to 90% were seen once. This sample comprised blood, obtained before dendritic cell vaccination. Receptor source: a human donor with glioblastoma.

The genes are TRBV11-2 and TRBJ2-7, with D possibly being TRBD1 (5 bases). This CDR3 region has 17 residues. Germline CDR1 and CDR2: SGHAT and FQNNGV. V dropped 1 base and J dropped 6 bases, with 22 bases sitting between them. CDR3 nucleotide sequence: TGTGCCAGCAGCTTAGTTAGGCAGGGAAAACAAGTCGGCGAGCAGTACTTC. Amino acid sequence: CASSLVRQGKQVGEQYF.

J is TRBJ1-6 and V is TRBV4-1, with 12 bases lining up with TRBD1. After removal of 2 bases from V and 9 bases from J, the junction contained 2 bases not matched to a gene. From germline, CDR1 is MGHRA and CDR2 YSYEKL. The CDR3 extends over 15 amino acids. The CDR3 region is CASSQTGQGASPLHF. For the CDR3, the DNA is TGCGCCAGCAGCCAAACGGGACAGGGGGCTTCACCCCTCCACTTT.

This clone showed up just once. This chain connects TRBV6-1 to TRBJ2-1; the match to TRBD2 covers 13 bases. The CDR3 spans 15 residues. V was clipped by 5 bases and J by 10 bases; unmatched bases: 8. From germline, CDR1 is MNHNS and CDR2 SASEGT. The CDR3 reads CASSIGTSGKGEQFF. CDR3 nucleotides: TGTGCCAGCAGTATCGGGACTAGCGGGAAGGGCGAGCAGTTCTTC.

This clone was seen just once. This sequence joins TRBV5-6 and TRBJ2-7; TRBD2 might be the D (6 bases). Germline CDR1 is SGHDT and CDR2 is YYEEEE. Trimming pared 0 bases from V and 2 bases from J, leaving 12 bases between. The CDR3 spans 15 residues. CDR3 amino acids: CASSLVAGSPYEQYF. CDR3 DNA: TGTGCCAGCAGCTTGGTGGCGGGATCGCCCTACGAGCAGTACTTC.

The chain joins TRBV27 to TRBJ1-1; perhaps TRBD1 as D (5 bases). This CDR3 contains 14 residues. Germline V CDR1 and CDR2: MNHEY, SMNVEV (reference sequence). The V end lost 3 bases, the J end lost 4 bases, and 12 bases lay between the germline ends. This CDR3 reads CASSLGREGTEAFF. In DNA form, the CDR3 reads TGTGCCAGCAGTTTGGGCAGGGAGGGCACTGAAGCTTTCTTT.

This chain uses TRBV10-1 with TRBJ1-5; tentatively, D is TRBD1 (6 bases). The CDR3 extends over 14 amino acids. V was shortened by 0 bases and J by 5 bases, with 8 bases between the two germline ends. Per the germline V gene, CDR1 is WNHNN and CDR2 is SYGVQD (reference sequence). The CDR3 bases are TGCGCCAGCAGTGAGTCGCCAGGGGATCAGCCCCAGCATTTT. Translated: CASSESPGDQPQHF.

The chain is built from TRBV6-1 and TRBJ1-2; the D gene is possibly TRBD1 (5 bases). Germline CDR1 and CDR2: MNHNS and SASEGT. V lost 8 bases and J lost 8, with 18 bases in between. There are 13 residues in the CDR3. The CDR3 is CASRAGPTHGYTF. DNA of the CDR3: TGTGCCAGCCGAGCAGGGCCGACTCACGGCTACACCTTC.

The chain has TRBV7-2 and TRBJ2-6, with 9 bases lining up with TRBD1. The CDR3 has 17 residues. Germline V lookup: CDR1 SGHTA, CDR2 FQGNSA. V trimming: 0 bases; J trimming: 1 base; junction bases outside the gene matches: 1. The CDR3 nucleotides are TGTGCCAGCAGCTTAGCCGGGACAGGGTCTGGGGCCAACGTCCTGACTTTC. Its translation: CASSLAGTGSGANVLTF.

The chain couples TRBV28 to TRBJ1-2; 7 nucleotides align to TRBD1. The CDR3 spans 13 residues. V dropped 6 bases and J dropped 4; count of bases not matched to a gene: 5. Germline V lookup: CDR1 MDHEN, CDR2 SYDVKM. The CDR3 DNA follows: TGTGCCAGCAGCATGGGACAGTCCTATGGCTACACCTTC. This sequence encodes CASSMGQSYGYTF.

This chain connects TRBV2 to TRBJ1-1; TRBD1 might be the D (5 bases). This CDR3 has 14 residues. With 3 bases removed from V and 4 bases from J, the gap between germline ends came to 12 bases. Germline loops: CDR1 SNHLY, CDR2 FYNNEI. CDR3 protein: CASSDRVRSTEAFF. CDR3 DNA: TGTGCCAGCAGTGACAGGGTGAGGAGCACTGAAGCTTTCTTT. The full variable domain, in which reference TRBV2 and TRBJ1-1 provide the parts outside the CDR3, is EPEVTQTPSHQVTQMGQEVILRCVPISNHLYFYWYRQILGQKVEFLVSFYNNEISEKSEIFDDQFSVERPDGSNFTLKIRSTKLEDSAMYFCASSDRVRSTEAFFGQGTRLTVV.

This chain joins TRBV7-2 and TRBJ2-1; D perhaps matches TRBD2 (6 bases). The V and J ends lost 3 bases and 2 bases respectively, with 11 bases between them. The CDR3 covers 15 residues. The V gene's germline CDR1 is SGHTA and CDR2 FQGNSA. DNA for the CDR3: TGTGCCAGCAGCTTGAGTCGGGGGACCTACAATGAGCAGTTCTTC. Translation gives CASSLSRGTYNEQFF.

The V call is TRBV4-3, the J call TRBJ1-5; 7 bases align to TRBD1. The length of the CDR3 is 19 residues. Trimming at V came to 3 bases and at J to 2 bases, leaving 16 bases not matched to a gene. CDR1 and CDR2 from the germline V gene are LGHNA and YSLEER. CDR3 sequence (DNA): TGCGCCAGCAGCCAGGGATACCGCCCTCGACAGGGCGGCAATCAGCCCCAGCATTTT. Translating it yields CASSQGYRPRQGGNQPQHF.

This chain connects TRBV19 to TRBJ2-5; D unclear. The V end lost 5 bases, the J end lost 0 bases, and 10 bases lay between the germline ends. Looked up from germline, CDR1 is LNHDA and CDR2 is SQIVND (reference sequence). The CDR3 sequence is 14 residues long. CDR3 sequence reads: CASSSLSYQETQYF. CDR3 coding DNA: TGTGCCAGTAGTTCCCTCTCGTACCAAGAGACCCAGTACTTC.

This clone was recorded a few times. J is TRBJ2-6 and V is TRBV7-2; TRBD1 is a possible D gene (5 bases). Germline V gene lookup returns CDR1 SGHTA and CDR2 FQGNSA. CDR3 length: 16 residues. Trimming stripped 3 bases from V and 0 bases from J, with 9 bases between. Written as DNA, the CDR3 is TGTGCCAGCAGCTTCACAGGTGGCTCTGGGGCCAACGTCCTGACTTTC. Translated: CASSFTGGSGANVLTF.

The chain employs TRBV15 and TRBJ2-7; D might be TRBD2 (6 bases). The germline V and J ends were trimmed by 0 bases and 0 bases, with 6 bases remaining between them. The CDR3 runs to 14 residues. Per the germline V gene, CDR1 is LNHNV and CDR2 is YYDKDF (reference sequence). This CDR3 reads CATSRETSSYEQYF. CDR3 bases: TGTGCCACCAGCAGAGAGACTAGCTCCTACGAGCAGTACTTC.

The gene calls are TRBV7-3 and TRBJ2-5, with 8 bases aligning to TRBD2. Per germline, CDR1 SGHTA and CDR2 FQGTGA. J lost 4 bases, V lost 5 bases, and 9 bases had no gene match. The CDR3 is 15 residues long. The CDR3 is CASSLGRAGGETQYF. For the CDR3, the DNA is TGTGCCAGCAGCCTCGGGAGGGCGGGCGGAGAGACCCAGTACTTC.

This sequence joins TRBV5-1 and TRBJ2-1; 10 nucleotides line up with TRBD2. The CDR3 loop spans 18 amino acids. The J segment lost 0 bases and the V segment lost 0 bases, leaving 6 bases of the junction unmatched. The germline gives CDR1 SGHRS, CDR2 YFSETQ. The CDR3 nucleotides read TGCGCCAGCAGCTTGGGGGCTAGCGGGGGTGTCTCCTACAATGAGCAGTTCTTC. Amino acid sequence: CASSLGASGGVSYNEQFF.

This rearrangement joins TRBV11-2 to TRBJ2-1, with D perhaps matching TRBD1 (5 bases). The CDR3 is 13 residues long. Trimming pared 3 bases from V and 10 bases from J, leaving 13 bases between. Germline V gene data show CDR1 as SGHAT and CDR2 as FQNNGV. The CDR3 DNA reads TGTGCCAGCAGCTTGGCCCAGGGTGGGGAGCAGTTCTTC. Its translation: CASSLAQGGEQFF. Supplemented by reference TRBV11-2 and TRBJ2-1, the full variable domain reads EAGVAQSPRYKIIEKRQSVAFWCNPISGHATLYWYQQILGQGPKLLIQFQNNGVVDDSQLPKDRFSAERLKGVDSTLKIQPAKLEDSAVYLCASSLAQGGEQFFGPGTRLTVL.

V usage is TRBV27 and J usage is TRBJ1-5, with D tentatively TRBD1 (5 bases). The V gene lost 4 bases and the J gene lost 2 bases, with 15 bases spanning the gap. CDR1 and CDR2 from the germline V gene are MNHEY and SMNVEV (reference sequence). The CDR3 loop spans 16 amino acids. The CDR3: CASSSQRGGGNQPQHF. CDR3 sequence (DNA): TGTGCCAGCAGTTCCCAGCGGGGGGGTGGCAATCAGCCCCAGCATTTT.